Presented here are 27 T cell receptor beta chains from one specimen sequenced in a study of Tregs in tolerant kidney transplant recipients. Related graft donors supplied nonmyeloablative bone marrow transplants, and mixed chimerism was transient. Measured with immunoSEQ multiplex PCR; TCRdb has only the in-frame clones, and not every one. Of 84,000 or so clones in the sample, roughly 93% were seen once. The sample was CD4+ T cells from blood (PBMCs), taken 12 months after the transplant. The source of these receptors is a human patient who received a combined kidney and bone marrow transplant. Some T cells may be supplied by the graft donor.

The CDR3 loop is CASSYARGGGANVLTF. In DNA, the CDR3 is TGTGCCAGCAGTTACGCTAGGGGAGGTGGGGCCAACGTCCTGACTTTC. The chain has TRBV6-5 and TRBJ2-6, with D perhaps TRBD2 (6 bases). V gave up 2 bases and J gave up 3 bases, with 11 bases separating them. This CDR3 has 16 residues. Looked up from germline, CDR1 is MNHEY and CDR2 is SVGAGI.

The rearrangement joins TRBV5-1 to TRBJ1-2, with D possibly being TRBD1 (6 bases). This CDR3 has 13 residues. V was pared by 0 bases and J by 8 bases, with 11 bases between. The V gene's germline CDR1 is SGHRS and CDR2 YFSETQ. CDR3 DNA: TGCGCCAGCAGCTTGGGGCAGGACAGCGGCTACACCTTC. Its protein product is CASSLGQDSGYTF.

The chain links TRBV4-2 to TRBJ2-5; D not resolved. This CDR3 is 15 amino acids long. V gave up 1 base and J gave up 6 bases, with 15 bases separating them. Germline V gene data show CDR1 as LGHNA and CDR2 as YNFKEQ. The CDR3 sequence is CASSQGASVRKTQYF. In DNA form, the CDR3 reads TGTGCCAGCAGCCAAGGGGCCTCCGTGAGAAAGACCCAGTACTTC.

CDR3 amino acids: CATSPGVQETQYF. In DNA form, the CDR3 reads TGTGCCACCTCCCCCGGGGTCCAAGAGACCCAGTACTTC. The rearrangement uses TRBV18 and TRBJ2-5; weak D call: TRBD2 (5 bases). V lost 10 bases to trimming and J lost 1 base, with 13 bases between them. CDR3 length: 13 amino acids. Germline CDR1 KGHSH, CDR2 LQKENI.

The chain uses TRBV28 and TRBJ1-2; the match to TRBD1 covers 8 bases. The V and J ends lost 1 base and 8 bases, in that order; junction bases with no gene match: 6. The CDR3 sequence is 14 residues long. Germline-derived CDR1 and CDR2 are MDHEN and SYDVKM. In DNA, the CDR3 is TGTGCCAGCAGTTTATCAGGGGGCGGTTACGGCTACACCTTC. Translation gives CASSLSGGGYGYTF.

A single count supports this clone. V gene TRBV9 combines with J gene TRBJ2-1, with TRBD2 identical over 9 bases. The V gene end was trimmed by 0 bases and the J gene end by 8 bases; junction bases not matched to a gene: 3. This CDR3 is 14 amino acids long. Germline V gene lookup returns CDR1 SGDLS and CDR2 YYNGEE. The CDR3 coding sequence is TGTGCCAGCAGCGTAGGGCGGGAGGGCTATGAGCAGTTCTTC. Translation: CASSVGREGYEQFF.

The chain joins TRBV2 to TRBJ2-7; the D gene is possibly TRBD1 (6 bases). Germline CDR1 reads SNHLY; CDR2 reads FYNNEI. The V and J ends lost 6 bases and 4 bases respectively, with 13 bases between them. This CDR3 has 13 amino acids. The CDR3 DNA is TGTGCCAGCAGCGCCGGGACACCGTACGAGCAGTACTTC. It is translated as CASSAGTPYEQYF.

The chain recombines TRBV7-9 with TRBJ2-1; 7 positions match TRBD1. The J segment lost 10 bases and the V segment lost 2 bases, leaving 8 bases of the junction unmatched. CDR1 is SEHNR and CDR2 is FQNEAQ in the germline V gene (reference sequence). The CDR3 contains 14 residues. In DNA form, the CDR3 reads TGTGCCAGCAGCTTAACAGGGGCCCCCGCCGAGCAGTTCTTC. Residues: CASSLTGAPAEQFF.

V is TRBV4-1 and J is TRBJ1-2; the D gene is possibly TRBD1 (6 bases). V was pared by 1 base and J by 9 bases, with 27 bases between. CDR1 is MGHRA, CDR2 YSYEKL, per germline. The CDR3 is made up of 18 amino acids. Here the CDR3 DNA reads TGCGCCAGCAGCCAAGTCGGGACATTTCAATCTCCCCTTTCTAGCTACACCTTC. Its protein product is CASSQVGTFQSPLSSYTF.

V and J are TRBV14 and TRBJ2-1; TRBD1 aligns across 8 bases. Germline values: CDR1 SGHDN, CDR2 FVKESK. The CDR3 covers 16 residues. V gave up 3 bases and J gave up 5 bases; unmatched junction bases: 9. The CDR3 DNA reads as TGTGCCAGCAGCCAGGCCGGGACAGGACCCCACAATGAGCAGTTCTTC. It is translated as CASSQAGTGPHNEQFF.

The rearrangement uses TRBV29-1 and TRBJ2-3; 12 positions agree with TRBD2. This CDR3 region has 15 residues. Germline lookup yields CDR1 SQVTM and CDR2 ANQGSEA. V trimming: 5 bases; J trimming: 2 bases; junction bases outside the gene matches: 5. DNA of the CDR3: TGCAGCGTTCCCACTAGCGGGGGGACCACAGATACGCAGTATTTT. Translated: CSVPTSGGTTDTQYF.

The chain has TRBV14 and TRBJ2-3; 7 nucleotides line up with TRBD1. The CDR3 covers 13 residues. The germline V gene has CDR1 SGHDN and CDR2 FVKESK. V was pared by 4 bases and J by 6 bases, with 4 bases of the junction left unmatched. CDR3 sequence: CASSRTGADTQYF. CDR3 DNA: TGTGCCAGCAGCCGCACAGGGGCCGATACGCAGTATTTT.

A remark on this clone: Additional DNA sequences in this sample encode the identical CDR3. J is TRBJ1-2 and V is TRBV28, with D hard to call. V was shortened by 2 bases and J by 8 bases, with 12 bases between the two germline ends. Germline V gene sequence: CDR1 MDHEN, CDR2 SYDVKM. The CDR3 spans 13 residues. Written as DNA, the CDR3 is TGTGCCAGCAGTTTAACAATTCTAGGCGGCTACACCTTC. It translates to CASSLTILGGYTF.

The rearrangement uses TRBV2 and TRBJ1-2; TRBD1 might be the D (5 bases). Between the trimmed V and J ends, which lost 2 bases and 4 bases, there was a span of 8 bases. The CDR3 is 13 residues long. Germline assignment: CDR1 SNHLY and CDR2 FYNNEI. The CDR3 region is CASSEQGSYGYTF. CDR3 sequence (DNA): TGTGCCAGCAGTGAACAGGGATCCTATGGCTACACCTTC.

The chain combines TRBV6-4 with TRBJ2-1; D is uncertain. The CDR3 is 14 residues long. CDR1 MRHNA and CDR2 SNTAGT come from the germline V gene. V shed 5 bases and J shed 5 bases, with 13 bases lying between them. CDR3 DNA sequence: TGTGCCAGCAGTCGCCAGGCGCCCGACAATGAGCAGTTCTTC. This gives the protein CASSRQAPDNEQFF.

This chain links TRBV11-3 with TRBJ2-1, with a weak D call TRBD2 (6 bases). This CDR3 region has 13 residues. V shed 6 bases and J shed 7 bases, with 13 bases lying between them. Germline values: CDR1 SGHNT, CDR2 YENEEA. CDR3 residues: CASSPSRGNEQFF. The DNA of the CDR3 is TGTGCCAGCAGTCCTAGCCGGGGGAATGAGCAGTTCTTC. Full variable domain (missing parts from reference TRBV11-3 and TRBJ2-1): EAGVVQSPRYKIIEKKQPVAFWCNPISGHNTLYWYLQNLGQGPELLIRYENEEAVDDSQLPKDRFSAERLKGVDSTLKIQPAELGDSAVYLCASSPSRGNEQFFGPGTRLTVL.

The chain links TRBV18 to TRBJ2-4; tentatively, D is TRBD1 (6 bases). CDR1 and CDR2 (germline): KGHSH, LQKENI. Trimming pared 4 bases from V and 2 bases from J, leaving 9 bases between. This CDR3 is 14 amino acids long. The DNA for the CDR3 is TGTGCCAGCTCACAGGACAGTACCAAAAACATTCAGTACTTC. Amino acids: CASSQDSTKNIQYF.

The chain has TRBV7-2 and TRBJ2-7; D perhaps matches TRBD2 (6 bases). Trimming left V 6 bases short and J 3 bases short, with 15 bases between. The CDR3 extends over 14 amino acids. Germline-derived CDR1 and CDR2 are SGHTA and FQGNSA. The CDR3 region has the DNA TGTGCCAGCAGTTCTCGGACGGACTACTACGAGCAGTACTTC. Translated: CASSSRTDYYEQYF.

The chain carries TRBV29-1 and TRBJ2-1, with TRBD2 identical over 10 bases. CDR3 length: 14 residues. Germline CDR1 SQVTM, CDR2 ANQGSEA. Germline trimming cut 0 bases from V and 7 bases from J; bases unmatched to any gene: 3. In nucleotides, the CDR3 is TGCAGCGTTGAAGATGCGACTAGCGGGAATGAGCAGTTCTTC. Protein sequence: CSVEDATSGNEQFF.

This clone was observed a single time. V gene TRBV18 combines with J gene TRBJ1-2; 7 bases fit TRBD1. In germline, CDR1 is KGHSH, CDR2 LQKENI. J was trimmed by 1 base and V by 3 bases; bases with no gene match: 8. The length of the CDR3 is 16 residues. The CDR3 DNA is TGTGCCAGCTCACCCCCGGGACAGAGTTTTAACTATGGCTACACCTTC. It yields the protein CASSPPGQSFNYGYTF.

The V and J genes are TRBV9 and TRBJ2-6; TRBD2 might be the D (5 bases). Germline V gene sequence: CDR1 SGDLS, CDR2 YYNGEE. CDR3 length equals 18 residues. V gave up 3 bases and J gave up 0 bases, with 16 bases separating them. In DNA form, the CDR3 reads TGTGCCAGCAGCGGACACCGGGATAAGGGCTCTGGGGCCAACGTCCTGACTTTC. It encodes CASSGHRDKGSGANVLTF.

The chain couples TRBV10-3 to TRBJ2-3, with D possibly matching TRBD1 (6 bases). The germline V and J ends were trimmed by 10 bases and 4 bases, with 18 bases remaining between them. CDR3 length: 14 residues. CDR1 and CDR2 from the germline V gene are ENHRY and SYGVKD. The CDR3 nucleotides read TGTGCCACCCGGAGTAGGCAGGGGTCAGATACGCAGTATTTT. Protein sequence: CATRSRQGSDTQYF.

The chain has TRBV25-1 and TRBJ2-1, with D perhaps matching TRBD2 (5 bases). From germline, CDR1 is MGHDK and CDR2 SYGVNS. The CDR3 length is 14 residues. V dropped 10 bases and J dropped 6 bases, with 19 bases sitting between them. CDR3 sequence reads: CATDGGGRGNEQFF. In nucleotides, the CDR3 is TGTGCCACCGACGGTGGCGGCCGGGGCAATGAGCAGTTCTTC.

This chain connects TRBV11-3 to TRBJ2-7; the match to TRBD2 covers 13 bases. The CDR3 loop spans 15 amino acids. With 1 base clipped from V and 6 bases from J, the junction kept 3 bases outside the gene matches. In germline, CDR1 is SGHNT, CDR2 YENEEA. CDR3 amino acids: CASSLGGLAGAEQYF. The CDR3 DNA follows: TGTGCCAGCAGCTTAGGAGGACTAGCGGGAGCCGAGCAGTACTTC.

The chain links TRBV25-1 to TRBJ1-3, with D possibly matching TRBD1 (6 bases). CDR1 MGHDK and CDR2 SYGVNS come from the germline V gene. The length of the CDR3 is 14 residues. V dropped 6 bases and J dropped 2 bases, with 11 bases sitting between them. CDR3 DNA: TGTGCCAGCAGCCACAGGGAGCCTGGAAACACCATATATTTT. Its translation: CASSHREPGNTIYF.

The genes are TRBV15 and TRBJ2-3; 7 nucleotides align to TRBD2. Germline loops: CDR1 LNHNV, CDR2 YYDKDF (reference sequence). CDR3 length: 15 amino acids. The junction had 8 bases not matched to a gene; V was cut back by 1 base and J by 7 bases. The DNA for the CDR3 is TGTGCCACCAGCAGAGGGGGCGGGAGCTTCTATACGCAGTATTTT. This sequence encodes CATSRGGGSFYTQYF.

The rearrangement joins TRBV7-2 to TRBJ2-3; the D is unclear. With 1 base removed from V and 8 bases from J, the gap between germline ends came to 7 bases. Germline V gene data show CDR1 as SGHTA and CDR2 as FQGNSA. The CDR3 extends over 12 amino acids. CDR3 sequence reads: CASSLVGATQYF. The CDR3 region has the DNA TGTGCCAGCAGCTTAGTAGGAGCTACGCAGTATTTT. Supplemented by reference TRBV7-2 and TRBJ2-3, the full variable domain reads GAGVSQSPSNKVTEKGKDVELRCDPISGHTALYWYRQSLGQGLEFLIYFQGNSAPDKSGLPSDRFSAERTGGSVSTLTIQRTQQEDSAVYLCASSLVGATQYFGPGTRLTVL.